This paragraph covers one T cell receptor (beta chain) sequence. This clonotype was seen once. Its binding antigen is unknown. The time point label for this specimen denotes: major or complete molecular response after front-line TKI therapy. Under 20 CML patients were included in the patient cohort, and matched post-remission samples were retrieved for a subset of these patients. In the germline V gene, CDR1 corresponds to MGHRA and CDR2 to YSYEKL. The CDR3 holds 18 amino acids from the cysteine to the phenylalanine. Only the protein is on record. This entry belongs to a study of alternative splicing in chronic myeloid leukemia remission (dated by TCRdb to about 2020). Regarding the research as a whole: Remission specimens from the trials were collected at major or complete molecular response, at 12 or 24 months of TKI therapy. RNA sequencing was used to profile peripheral blood obtained from chronic-phase CML patients at diagnosis and at remission, and the resulting profiles were compared with those of healthy donors. The RESIST (imatinib), ENESTxtnd (nilotinib) and PINNACLE (nilotinib plus pegylated interferon) trials supplied nine diagnostic specimens along with matched remission specimens. Median ages were roughly 49 years at diagnosis, 56 at remission and 30 to 40 for healthy controls. Total leukocytes from peripheral blood collected in EDTA were used as the trial diagnostic specimens. The French Persistem study contributed nine CML samples, of which seven were diagnostic and two were matched remission samples. Female/male counts of 11/5 were recorded for diagnosis samples, 8/3 for remission samples and 2/4 for controls. For diagnosis, remission and control samples alike, total RNA was extracted from peripheral blood mononuclear cells using Trizol.

Study-wide conclusions, independent of this receptor: Blood cell composition differed strongly by timepoint, shifting from myeloid progenitor enrichment at diagnosis to mature lymphoid enrichment at remission. At remission, blood cell composition was reshaped to resemble that of the lymphoid cell-enriched normal controls.

The library relied on bulk RNA-seq. The TruSeq Stranded RNA sample prep kit was used to generate libraries of poly-A-enriched mRNA from an input of about 0.92 ug total RNA. Paired-end sequencing was carried out on a HiSeq 2500, and each sample was sequenced in triplicate. Each mate in the RNA-seq data had a read length of 125 nucleotides. The published analysis was carried out like this. After trimming, reads were aligned to hg38 using STAR v2.7, and quality control was handled by FASTQC, RSeQC and multiqc. Salmon 0.14.1 was used to quantify gene expression levels as transcripts per million (TPM). The results of principal component analysis suggested that neither trial, library batch, sequencing batch, treatment regimen nor sex drove the transcriptomic profiles. Following TCRdb reprocessing, every CDR3 protein sequence forms one entry, and DNA is not provided. TCRdb's processing, not the study's, gives the V and J calls here. The sample includes some 150 distinct CDR3 sequences, with about 95% observed a single time. The ten most abundant clones make up around 20% of the sample.

The sequence came from an adult with chronic myeloid leukemia. The material sequenced was PBMCs or total blood leukocytes (not recorded which), taken during remission. The receptor chain draws on TRBV4-1 and TRBJ1-2. The CDR3 here reads CASSPKRAGDEVIYGYTF.